The next 17 T cell receptor beta chains were all read from a single sample in a study of T cells after yellow fever vaccination. TCRdb used MiXCR to reprocess the 5' RACE reads, holding one entry per CDR3 protein. The sample lists about 300,000 distinct CDR3 sequences; around 10% were seen once. Here the sequenced sample was CD4+ T cells sorted from PBMCs, taken 5 days after the yellow fever booster vaccination. The source is a man aged 18 to 29 who received the YFV17D yellow fever vaccine.

Concerning this clonotype: Sequence at one end of the junction differs from germline and may be a read error. The rearrangement links TRBV7-2 to TRBJ2-7; 13 nucleotides match TRBD2. This CDR3 comprises 19 residues. The germline V gene has CDR1 SGHTA and CDR2 FQGNSA. The CDR3 sequence is CARSLALGGLAGASYEQYF. CDR3 bases: TGTGCCAGGAGCTTAGCGCTCGGCGGACTAGCGGGGGCTTCCTACGAGCAGTACTTC.

This clonotype occurred a few times. The chain links TRBV6-1 to TRBJ2-3; D is unclear. The CDR3 has 15 residues. The germline gives CDR1 MNHNS, CDR2 SASEGT. V lost 2 bases and J lost 1, with 10 bases in between. The CDR3 DNA sequence: TGTGCCAGCAGTGAATGGGTAGTCGGCACAGATACGCAGTATTTT. Translating it yields CASSEWVVGTDTQYF.

This clonotype was recorded many times. The chain couples TRBV5-5 to TRBJ1-4; D is possibly TRBD1 (6 bases). Germline CDR1 reads SGHKS; CDR2 reads YYEKEE (reference sequence). Between the trimmed V and J ends, which lost 1 base and 8 bases, there was a span of 12 bases. The CDR3 runs to 14 residues. The CDR3 protein is CASSLRGVTEKLFF. The CDR3, as DNA: TGTGCCAGCAGCTTGAGGGGGGTAACGGAAAAACTGTTTTTT.

The CDR3 spells CASSLAVSPYNEQFF. CDR3 nucleotide sequence: TGTGCCAGCAGCTTAGCGGTCTCTCCCTACAATGAGCAGTTCTTC. This chain uses TRBV7-3 with TRBJ2-1, with no clear D. V lost 2 bases to trimming and J lost 2 bases, with 10 bases between them. CDR3 length equals 15 residues. Looked up from germline, CDR1 is SGHTA and CDR2 is FQGTGA.

This sequence joins TRBV6-2 or TRBV6-3 and TRBJ2-7; 9 bases match TRBD2. This CDR3 comprises 14 residues. V dropped 7 bases and J dropped 7; count of bases not matched to a gene: 11. Germline V lookup: CDR1 MNHEY, CDR2 SVGEGT. Written as DNA, the CDR3 is TGTGCCAGCACACAGCGGGGGGCCCCTCGAGAGCAGTACTTC. The encoded protein is CASTQRGAPREQYF.

This clonotype was counted a few times. The chain has TRBV5-1 and TRBJ2-7; 8 bases align to TRBD2. CDR3 length equals 15 residues. From germline, CDR1 is SGHRS and CDR2 YFSETQ. V was pared by 5 bases and J by 5 bases, with 12 bases of the junction left unmatched. CDR3 loop: CASSVGAGGRDEQYF. CDR3 bases: TGCGCCAGCAGTGTCGGTGCGGGGGGCCGGGACGAGCAGTACTTC.

The chain couples TRBV30 to TRBJ2-7, with D maybe TRBD1 (5 bases). The germline V gene has CDR1 GTSNPN and CDR2 SVGIG (reference sequence). V dropped 4 bases and J dropped 3 bases, with 13 bases sitting between them. CDR3 length: 13 amino acids. The CDR3 is CAWNPRGHYEQYF. CDR3 DNA sequence: TGTGCCTGGAACCCAAGGGGCCACTACGAGCAGTACTTC.

This chain joins TRBV11-3 and TRBJ2-1; D is undetermined. Trimming left V 5 bases short and J 9 bases short, with 11 bases between. The CDR3 totals 12 residues. CDR1 and CDR2 (germline): SGHNT, YENEEA. In nucleotides, the CDR3 is TGTGCCAGCAGCACCATCGCCGGTGAGCAGTTCTTC. This codes for CASSTIAGEQFF.

This clonotype turned up a few times. The J gene is TRBJ1-2, the V gene TRBV18; TRBD1 is a possible D gene (5 bases). The CDR3 totals 17 residues. The V gene lost 6 bases and the J gene lost 3 bases, with 23 bases spanning the gap. CDR1 and CDR2 (germline): KGHSH, LQKENI. CDR3 sequence: CASSTDSLGRSDYGYTF. CDR3 coding DNA: TGTGCCAGCTCGACAGATTCATTAGGGAGATCGGACTATGGCTACACCTTC.

This clonotype was observed a handful of times. This sequence joins TRBV9 and TRBJ1-2, with 7 bases aligning to TRBD1. The germline CDR1 and CDR2 sequences are SGDLS and YYNGEE. The CDR3 length is 14 residues. V was pared by 3 bases and J by 8 bases, with 10 bases of the junction left unmatched. Here the CDR3 reads CASSGKRTGDGYTF. The CDR3 DNA reads TGTGCCAGCAGCGGTAAAAGGACAGGAGACGGCTACACCTTC.

Ten or more counts support this clonotype. The J gene is TRBJ2-3, the V gene TRBV24-1, with D unclear. CDR3 length: 14 amino acids. Germline V gene sequence: CDR1 KGHDR, CDR2 SFDVKD. The germline V and J ends were trimmed by 1 base and 4 bases, with 8 bases remaining between them. The CDR3 nucleotides are TGTGCCACCAGTGATTTACAGTCTGCAGATACGCAGTATTTT. Translating it yields CATSDLQSADTQYF.

The V gene is TRBV4-2, the J gene TRBJ1-6; no clear D. V lost 4 bases and J lost 7, with 8 bases in between. The CDR3 sequence is 13 residues long. Looked up from germline, CDR1 is LGHNA and CDR2 is YNFKEQ. This CDR3 is CASSRRENSPLHF. As DNA, the CDR3 is TGTGCCAGCAGCCGGCGGGAAAATTCACCCCTCCACTTT.

The rearrangement uses TRBV7-6 and TRBJ2-2, with a weak D call TRBD1 (6 bases). The CDR3 loop spans 15 amino acids. Per germline, CDR1 SGHVS and CDR2 FNYEAQ. The V gene lost 1 base and the J gene lost 6 bases, with 12 bases spanning the gap. The DNA of the CDR3 is TGTGCCAGCAGCTTAGTTGCAGGGGTTCCCGGGGAGCTGTTTTTT. Protein sequence: CASSLVAGVPGELFF.

The V call is TRBV14, the J call TRBJ2-7; TRBD2 is a possible D gene (5 bases). Per germline, CDR1 SGHDN and CDR2 FVKESK. The CDR3 loop spans 18 amino acids. The V gene lost 0 bases and the J gene lost 0 bases, with 18 bases spanning the gap. Written as DNA, the CDR3 is TGTGCCAGCAGCCAAGATCACGAGGCCGGACGGGGCTCCTACGAGCAGTACTTC. Translated, it gives CASSQDHEAGRGSYEQYF.

V is TRBV11-3 and J is TRBJ2-5; no reliable D call. Per the germline V gene, CDR1 is SGHNT and CDR2 is YENEEA. The CDR3 is 13 residues long. Deletions cut 3 bases from V and 2 bases from J, with 7 bases between. CDR3 loop: CASSLYAQETQYF. In DNA, the CDR3 is TGTGCCAGCAGCTTGTACGCACAAGAGACCCAGTACTTC.

This clonotype has only a few counts. This chain links TRBV5-1 with TRBJ2-4, with 11 bases fitting TRBD2. Germline CDR1 is SGHRS and CDR2 is YFSETQ. This CDR3 region has 16 residues. J lost 5 bases, V lost 0 bases, and 4 bases had no gene match. The CDR3 DNA follows: TGCGCCAGCAGCTTGGAAGGGACTAGCGGACAAAACATTCAGTACTTC. Translating it yields CASSLEGTSGQNIQYF.

The genes are TRBV12-3 or TRBV12-4 and TRBJ1-5; 8 bases align to TRBD1. J lost 1 base, V lost 6 bases, and 11 bases had no gene match. The CDR3 length is 17 residues. This CDR3 is CASSSQGARVSNQPQHF. The CDR3 nucleotides read TGTGCCAGCAGCTCTCAGGGGGCGAGGGTAAGCAATCAGCCCCAGCATTTT.